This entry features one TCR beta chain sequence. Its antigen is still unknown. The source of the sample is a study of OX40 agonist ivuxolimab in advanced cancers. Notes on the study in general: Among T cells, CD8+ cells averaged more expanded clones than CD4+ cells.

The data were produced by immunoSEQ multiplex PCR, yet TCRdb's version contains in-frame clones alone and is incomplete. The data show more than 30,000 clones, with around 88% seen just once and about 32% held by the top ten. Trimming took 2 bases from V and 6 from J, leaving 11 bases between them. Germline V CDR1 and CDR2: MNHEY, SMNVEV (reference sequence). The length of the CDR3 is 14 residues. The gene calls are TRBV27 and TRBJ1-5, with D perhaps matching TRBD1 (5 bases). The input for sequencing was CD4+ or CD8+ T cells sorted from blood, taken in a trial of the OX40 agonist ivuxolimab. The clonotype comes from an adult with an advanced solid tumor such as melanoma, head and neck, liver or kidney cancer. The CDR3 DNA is TGTGCCAGCAGTTTACAGAGGGGCGGTCAGCCCCAGCATTTT. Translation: CASSLQRGGQPQHF.